Listed here are 21 T cell receptor beta chains from one sample, sequenced in a study of response to subunit inactivated influenza vaccine. TCRdb re-called the RT-PCR reads through MiXCR, storing one row per CDR3 protein. The data show a few hundred thousand distinct CDR3 sequences, 20% to 25% seen once. The sample consisted of PBMCs from blood, taken about 20 months after vaccination. The source is a man aged 50 to 69 who received an inactivated influenza vaccine.

In its sample, this clonotype was seen many times. The chain has TRBV7-6 and TRBJ1-3, with D unresolved. The V and J ends lost 1 base and 2 bases respectively, with 6 bases between them. The CDR3 is 14 residues long. The germline CDR1 and CDR2 sequences are SGHVS and FNYEAQ. CDR3 residues: CASSLGYPGNTIYF. As DNA, the CDR3 is TGTGCCAGCAGCTTAGGGTACCCTGGAAACACCATATATTTT.

This clonotype has only a few counts. The chain has TRBV6-6 and TRBJ2-5; 8 bases map to TRBD1. V lost 5 bases and J lost 5; bases outside the gene matches: 4. This CDR3 region has 13 residues. In germline, CDR1 is MNHNY, CDR2 SVGAGI (reference sequence). The CDR3 DNA is TGTGCCAGCAGTGACAGGGGCGGGGAGACCCAGTACTTC. Translated, it gives CASSDRGGETQYF.

This clonotype was seen a handful of times. The chain recombines TRBV5-4 with TRBJ2-7; tentative D call: TRBD2 (7 bases). The CDR3 has 14 residues. Trimming cost V 4 bases and J 6 bases, with 17 bases left between them. CDR1 is SGHNT and CDR2 is YYREEE in the germline V gene (reference sequence). This chain's CDR3 is CASSQFGGRIEQYF. The CDR3 region has the DNA TGTGCCAGCAGCCAATTCGGGGGGCGGATCGAGCAGTACTTC.

There are a few counts of this clonotype. V is TRBV2 and J is TRBJ2-3, with 7 bases aligning to TRBD1. Germline assignment: CDR1 SNHLY and CDR2 FYNNEI. The CDR3 is made up of 15 amino acids. Trimming at V came to 2 bases and at J to 1 base, leaving 3 bases not matched to a gene. The CDR3 here is CASSETGQRTDTQYF. CDR3 sequence (DNA): TGTGCCAGCAGTGAAACGGGACAGCGCACAGATACGCAGTATTTT.

The table lists this clonotype with a few counts. The chain links TRBV13 to TRBJ2-7, with TRBD1 matching 7 bases. CDR3 length: 15 residues. V shed 2 bases, J shed 1 base, and the junction held 5 bases outside the gene matches. Germline V gives CDR1 PRHDT, CDR2 FYEKMQ (reference sequence). CDR3 loop: CASSLRGLGSYEQYF. CDR3 bases: TGTGCCAGCAGCTTAAGGGGGCTCGGATCCTACGAGCAGTACTTC.

The J gene is TRBJ1-5, the V gene TRBV29-1; 9 nucleotides match TRBD1. The CDR3 is 13 amino acids. Germline V gene data show CDR1 as SQVTM and CDR2 as ANQGSEA. V trimming: 5 bases; J trimming: 7 bases; junction bases outside the gene matches: 6. The CDR3 bases are TGCAGCGTTCTAGGAACAGGGGGCCAGCCCCAGCATTTT. As protein: CSVLGTGGQPQHF.

This clonotype was observed a few times. V gene TRBV20-1 combines with J gene TRBJ2-5; a possible D gene is TRBD1 (6 bases). Germline loops: CDR1 DFQATT, CDR2 SNEGSKA (reference sequence). The V end was cut by 5 bases, the J end by 5 bases, with 18 bases between. The CDR3 sequence is 14 residues long. DNA of the CDR3: TGCAGTGCTTCCAGACAGGCGACTAAGGAGACCCAGTACTTC. Translating gives CSASRQATKETQYF.

The V and J genes are TRBV2 and TRBJ2-5, with D perhaps TRBD2 (6 bases). V was cut by 7 bases and J by 2 bases, with 11 bases left in between. CDR3 length: 13 residues. Germline V CDR1 and CDR2: SNHLY, FYNNEI. Here the CDR3 reads CASTFLAQETQYF. The CDR3 bases are TGTGCCAGCACCTTTCTAGCGCAAGAGACCCAGTACTTC.

This clonotype has more than one count but fewer than ten. This CDR3 reads CASGAGINSPLHF. DNA of the CDR3: TGCGCCAGCGGAGCAGGGATTAATTCACCCCTCCACTTT. The V call is TRBV5-1, the J call TRBJ1-6; D might be TRBD1 (5 bases). Trimming removed 7 bases from V and 6 bases from J, with 11 bases in between. This CDR3 comprises 13 residues. Germline-derived CDR1 and CDR2 are SGHRS and YFSETQ.

The chain joins TRBV3-1 to TRBJ2-3; 8 nucleotides align to TRBD2. Per the germline V gene, CDR1 is LGHDT and CDR2 is YNNKEL (reference sequence). The junction had 4 bases not matched to a gene; V was cut back by 2 bases and J by 3 bases. The length of the CDR3 is 15 residues. The CDR3 is CASSQRGRRTDTQYF. DNA for the CDR3: TGTGCCAGCAGCCAACGCGGGAGGAGAACAGATACGCAGTATTTT.

The chain recombines TRBV6-1 with TRBJ1-4; the match to TRBD1 covers 7 bases. Germline CDR1 MNHNS, CDR2 SASEGT. CDR3 length: 15 residues. J lost 4 bases, V lost 6 bases, and 8 bases had no gene match. The CDR3 bases are TGTGCCAGCAGACCCGCAAGGGGGCTTAATGAAAAACTGTTTTTT. Residues: CASRPARGLNEKLFF.

The rearrangement joins TRBV28 to TRBJ1-1, with D unresolved. The length of the CDR3 is 15 residues. Germline CDR1 and CDR2: MDHEN and SYDVKM. Trimming removed 4 bases from V and 2 bases from J, with 14 bases in between. The CDR3 DNA sequence: TGTGCCAGCAGTTCGAACCCTTGGGGAAACACTGAAGCTTTCTTT. Translated, it gives CASSSNPWGNTEAFF.

The J gene is TRBJ1-5, the V gene TRBV12-3 or TRBV12-4; 9 nucleotides agree with TRBD1. J lost 1 base, V lost 6 bases, and 4 bases had no gene match. This CDR3 comprises 15 residues. The CDR3 loop is CASRQQGASNQPQHF. The CDR3 DNA sequence: TGTGCCAGCAGACAACAGGGGGCAAGCAATCAGCCCCAGCATTTT.

This clonotype was found a few times. The genes are TRBV27 and TRBJ2-2; TRBD1 is a possible D gene (6 bases). This CDR3 is 15 amino acids long. V dropped 8 bases and J dropped 1 base, with 14 bases sitting between them. The germline CDR1 and CDR2 sequences are MNHEY and SMNVEV (reference sequence). Written as DNA, the CDR3 is TGTGCCAGCCGCGCAGGGGCACTGAACACCGGGGAGCTGTTTTTT. It translates to CASRAGALNTGELFF.

This chain connects TRBV27 to TRBJ2-2, with D perhaps matching TRBD2 (5 bases). Germline CDR1 reads MNHEY; CDR2 reads SMNVEV (reference sequence). The germline V and J ends were trimmed by 3 bases and 2 bases, with 13 bases remaining between them. This CDR3 has 16 residues. For the CDR3, the DNA is TGTGCCAGCAGTTTCCGAGCGGTAATTAACACCGGGGAGCTGTTTTTT. Residues: CASSFRAVINTGELFF.

This clonotype was counted a few times. The DNA of the CDR3 is TGTGCCAGTAGCCCCGGACTAGCGGGGGGGCCGGACACCGGGGAGCTGTTTTTT. The encoded protein is CASSPGLAGGPDTGELFF. The chain couples TRBV19 to TRBJ2-2; 15 bases are shared with TRBD2. V gave up 6 bases and J gave up 3 bases; unmatched junction bases: 8. This CDR3 contains 18 residues. Germline assignment: CDR1 LNHDA and CDR2 SQIVND (reference sequence).

DNA of the CDR3: TGTGCCAGCAGTACTAGACGAAGCACAGATACGCAGTATTTT. Its translation: CASSTRRSTDTQYF. The gene calls are TRBV2 and TRBJ2-3, with D possibly matching TRBD2 (5 bases). Deletions cut 5 bases from V and 0 bases from J, with 9 bases between. Germline values: CDR1 SNHLY, CDR2 FYNNEI. This CDR3 region has 14 residues. The complete variable domain, with remaining parts taken from reference TRBV2 and TRBJ2-3, reads EPEVTQTPSHQVTQMGQEVILRCVPISNHLYFYWYRQILGQKVEFLVSFYNNEISEKSEIFDDQFSVERPDGSNFTLKIRSTKLEDSAMYFCASSTRRSTDTQYFGPGTRLTVL.

This clonotype was seen a handful of times. V is TRBV29-1 and J is TRBJ2-1; tentative D call: TRBD1 (6 bases). The germline V gene encodes CDR1 SQVTM and CDR2 ANQGSEA. V gave up 8 bases and J gave up 8 bases, with 25 bases separating them. The CDR3 extends over 15 amino acids. The CDR3: CSFEGPGPTGYEQFF. CDR3 nucleotides: TGCAGCTTCGAAGGCCCGGGGCCAACAGGGTATGAGCAGTTCTTC.

The chain links TRBV6-1 to TRBJ2-5; 8 nucleotides match TRBD2. CDR3 size: 14 residues. CDR1 and CDR2 from the germline V gene are MNHNS and SASEGT. V lost 3 bases, J lost 4 bases, and 4 bases stayed unmatched. This CDR3 is CASSDRGGGETQYF. The CDR3 DNA is TGTGCCAGCAGTGACCGGGGGGGAGGAGAGACCCAGTACTTC.

The CDR3 spells CASSLFSGETQYF. CDR3 DNA: TGTGCCAGCAGCTTGTTTTCGGGAGAGACCCAGTACTTC. The chain has TRBV5-4 and TRBJ2-5; D unclear. Germline CDR1 is SGHNT and CDR2 is YYREEE (reference sequence). The CDR3 runs 13 residues. V was clipped by 1 base and J by 4 bases, with 8 bases between them.

V usage is TRBV20-1 and J usage is TRBJ2-7; 7 bases align to TRBD1. The CDR3 contains 11 residues. Unmatched junction bases numbered 1, after V lost 4 bases and J lost 4 bases. Germline V gives CDR1 DFQATT, CDR2 SNEGSKA (reference sequence). In nucleotides, the CDR3 is TGCAGTGCTAAACAGGGGTACGAGCAGTACTTC. This encodes CSAKQGYEQYF.